This T cell receptor beta chain was identified in a study of T cell responses to AZD1222 COVID-19 vaccine. Study-level results: Along spike, vaccine-associated CD4 TCRs were found throughout, with dominance at 160-218 and 743-854.

In the case of this clone: Its antigen is unknown.

The CDR3 loop spans 13 amino acids. The V and J ends lost 6 bases and 5 bases respectively, with 13 bases between them. Germline V lookup: CDR1 SGHDN, CDR2 FVKESK. TCRdb's table, derived via immunoSEQ multiplex PCR, lists solely in-frame clones and lacks some. Of roughly 180,000 clones listed, 70% to 90% were seen once; the top ten hold about 0.53%. The TCR originated in an adult in good health. V is TRBV14 and J is TRBJ1-1, with no clear D. The source material was peripheral blood, sampled on day 0 of AZD1222 vaccination. The CDR3 DNA reads TGTGCCAGCAGGCGGGTAGGTGTTACTGAAGCTTTCTTT. It yields the protein CASRRVGVTEAFF.